A selection of T cell receptor beta chains follows, all from one sample in a study of shared clonotypes between healthy human individuals. Data came from immunoSEQ multiplex PCR; TCRdb stores just in-frame clones and leaves some out. Of 2 million to 3 million clones detected, approximately 90% appear once; the ten largest clones hold about 0.13%. The sample was naive CD4+ T cells sorted from blood. The receptor source for this set is a man aged 18 to 29 in good health. CDR3s include the opening cysteine and the closing phenylalanine or tryptophan. D genes are given only for firm matches. For some rows the clone size is stated as once, few or many, or as a class when expanded; others skip it.

j_call: TRBJ2-7; clone_size: -; d_call: TRBD2; v_call: TRBV7-2; cdr3_nt: TGTGCCAGCAGCCGGATTAGCGGGAGGGCCATCTACGAGCAGTACTTC; cdr3_aa: CASSRISGRAIYEQYF
j_call: TRBJ1-4; clone_size: few; d_call: TRBD1; v_call: TRBV5-1; cdr3_nt: TGCGCCAGCAGTTTGGACAGGGAGTATGAAAAACTGTTTTTT; cdr3_aa: CASSLDREYEKLFF
j_call: TRBJ2-5; clone_size: -; d_call: TRBD2; v_call: TRBV27; cdr3_nt: TGTGCCAGCAACTCACTAGCGGGAGGACAAGAGACCCAGTACTTC; cdr3_aa: CASNSLAGGQETQYF
j_call: TRBJ1-1; clone_size: -; d_call: TRBD1; v_call: TRBV5-4; cdr3_nt: TGTGCCAGCAGAACTAATAGACAGGGGCGCACTGAAGCTTTCTTT; cdr3_aa: CASRTNRQGRTEAFF
j_call: TRBJ2-1; clone_size: -; d_call: -; v_call: TRBV29-1; cdr3_nt: TGCAGCGTTGTGAGTACGGGGACTGAGCAGTTCTTC; cdr3_aa: CSVVSTGTEQFF
j_call: TRBJ1-3; clone_size: -; d_call: TRBD1; v_call: TRBV6-5; cdr3_nt: TGTGCCAGCAGTTACATGACAGGGGCTGGAAACACCATATATTTT; cdr3_aa: CASSYMTGAGNTIYF
j_call: TRBJ2-1; clone_size: -; d_call: -; v_call: TRBV29-1; cdr3_nt: TGCAGCGTTGAGGACGGGGGACTGAAGCAGTTCTTC; cdr3_aa: CSVEDGGLKQFF
j_call: TRBJ1-1; clone_size: few; d_call: -; v_call: TRBV11-2; cdr3_nt: TGTGCCAGCAGCTTAGGGGGACTGCTGAACACTGAAGCTTTCTTT; cdr3_aa: CASSLGGLLNTEAFF
j_call: TRBJ1-6; clone_size: -; d_call: -; v_call: TRBV6-6; cdr3_nt: TGTGCCAGCAGTTTCGACCGGTCGCAAGGTGGTTCACCCCTCCACTTT; cdr3_aa: CASSFDRSQGGSPLHF
j_call: TRBJ2-4; clone_size: -; d_call: -; v_call: TRBV6-5; cdr3_nt: TGTGCCAGCAGTTACTGGGTTTTGGAGGATAAAAACATTCAGTACTTC; cdr3_aa: CASSYWVLEDKNIQYF
j_call: TRBJ1-2; clone_size: -; d_call: TRBD1; v_call: TRBV2; cdr3_nt: TGTGCCAGCAGCCAGACAGGGGCCAACTATGGCTACACCTTC; cdr3_aa: CASSQTGANYGYTF
j_call: TRBJ1-2; clone_size: -; d_call: TRBD1; v_call: TRBV7-9; cdr3_nt: TGTGCCAGCAGCACACCACCCGGGACAGGGGGCACCTATGGCTACACCTTC; cdr3_aa: CASSTPPGTGGTYGYTF
j_call: TRBJ2-3; clone_size: -; d_call: -; v_call: TRBV10-3; cdr3_nt: TGTGCCATCAGTGAGCAGGACCTCACAGATACGCAGTATTTT; cdr3_aa: CAISEQDLTDTQYF
j_call: TRBJ2-5; clone_size: -; d_call: -; v_call: TRBV5-1; cdr3_nt: TGCGCCAGCAAGGGAGCAAGAGAGACCCAGTACTTC; cdr3_aa: CASKGARETQYF
j_call: TRBJ1-5; clone_size: -; d_call: TRBD1; v_call: TRBV6-6; cdr3_nt: TGTGCCAGCATTTTCGGACAGGATAGCAATCAGCCCCAGCATTTT; cdr3_aa: CASIFGQDSNQPQHF
j_call: TRBJ2-7; clone_size: -; d_call: TRBD1; v_call: TRBV6-4; cdr3_nt: TGTGCCAGCAGTGACGACCCCCTGGGACAGCGCTACGAGCAGTACTTC; cdr3_aa: CASSDDPLGQRYEQYF
j_call: TRBJ1-3; clone_size: -; d_call: -; v_call: TRBV5-4; cdr3_nt: TGTGCCAGCAGCTTTGGGGGCCGGGTTGGAAACACCATATATTTT; cdr3_aa: CASSFGGRVGNTIYF
j_call: TRBJ2-7; clone_size: -; d_call: -; v_call: TRBV5-1; cdr3_nt: TGCGCCAGCAGCGAGCCGTCTCAAACTGGGGGGCGCGAGCAGTACTTC; cdr3_aa: CASSEPSQTGGREQYF
j_call: TRBJ2-7; clone_size: -; d_call: -; v_call: TRBV19; cdr3_nt: TGTGCCAGTAGTATCGGGCAGGGAATAGGTGGCGAGCAGTACTTC; cdr3_aa: CASSIGQGIGGEQYF
j_call: TRBJ2-5; clone_size: -; d_call: -; v_call: TRBV6-5; cdr3_nt: TGTGCCAGCAGTTACTCGATAGGAGAGACCCAGTACTTC; cdr3_aa: CASSYSIGETQYF
j_call: TRBJ1-6; clone_size: -; d_call: TRBD1; v_call: TRBV10-2; cdr3_nt: TGCGCCAGCAGTGAGCAGGGGGGAAATTCACCCCTCCACTTT; cdr3_aa: CASSEQGGNSPLHF
j_call: TRBJ2-1; clone_size: -; d_call: TRBD1; v_call: TRBV7-9; cdr3_nt: TGTGCCAGCAGACGTACAGGGGGCGCCTACAATGAGCAGTTCTTC; cdr3_aa: CASRRTGGAYNEQFF
j_call: TRBJ2-4; clone_size: -; d_call: -; v_call: TRBV9; cdr3_nt: TGTGCCAGCAGCGTAGGCCAGGAGGGGACTCTAGCCAAAAACATTCAGTACTTC; cdr3_aa: CASSVGQEGTLAKNIQYF
j_call: TRBJ1-1; clone_size: -; d_call: -; v_call: TRBV7-3; cdr3_nt: TGTGCCAGCAGCTATGGGGCGGGAGTCACTGAAGCTTTCTTT; cdr3_aa: CASSYGAGVTEAFF
j_call: TRBJ2-7; clone_size: -; d_call: -; v_call: TRBV5-1; cdr3_nt: TGCGCCAGCAGCTTAGAGTCCTACGAGCAGTACTTC; cdr3_aa: CASSLESYEQYF
j_call: TRBJ2-7; clone_size: -; d_call: TRBD2; v_call: TRBV7-2; cdr3_nt: TGTGCCAGCAGCGGCAACCTTGCGGGAGGGACCTACGAGCAGTACTTC; cdr3_aa: CASSGNLAGGTYEQYF
j_call: TRBJ2-7; clone_size: -; d_call: TRBD1; v_call: TRBV11-2; cdr3_nt: TGTGCCAGCAGCTTAGAACCTCGGGACAGCTCCTACGAGCAGTACTTC; cdr3_aa: CASSLEPRDSSYEQYF
j_call: TRBJ2-3; clone_size: -; d_call: -; v_call: TRBV2; cdr3_nt: TGTGCCAGCAGTGAAAGACGGGGGGCGAGTACAGATACGCAGTATTTT; cdr3_aa: CASSERRGASTDTQYF
j_call: TRBJ2-7; clone_size: -; d_call: -; v_call: TRBV5-1; cdr3_nt: TGCGCCAGCAGCTTCACAGGGACCTCCTACGAGCAGTACTTC; cdr3_aa: CASSFTGTSYEQYF
j_call: TRBJ1-2; clone_size: -; d_call: -; v_call: TRBV14; cdr3_nt: TGTGCCAGCAGCCAATTAACCCCCGGAGCGGCGGGAGGCTACACCTTC; cdr3_aa: CASSQLTPGAAGGYTF
j_call: TRBJ1-5; clone_size: few; d_call: -; v_call: TRBV7-9; cdr3_nt: TGTGCCAGCAGCTTAGCCGGTCAGCCCCAGCATTTT; cdr3_aa: CASSLAGQPQHF
j_call: TRBJ1-5; clone_size: -; d_call: TRBD1; v_call: TRBV2; cdr3_nt: TGTGCCAGCAGTGAAGCCGGGACAGGGAATCAGCCCCAGCATTTT; cdr3_aa: CASSEAGTGNQPQHF
j_call: TRBJ2-7; clone_size: -; d_call: -; v_call: TRBV10-3; cdr3_nt: TGTGCCATCAGTGTAGGTGGGACCCTCTACGGTGAGCAGTACTTC; cdr3_aa: CAISVGGTLYGEQYF
j_call: TRBJ2-7; clone_size: -; d_call: TRBD2; v_call: TRBV18; cdr3_nt: TGTGCCAGCTCACCAGCTAGCGGGAGCTACGAGCAGTACTTC; cdr3_aa: CASSPASGSYEQYF
j_call: TRBJ2-1; clone_size: -; d_call: TRBD2; v_call: TRBV5-1; cdr3_nt: TGCGCCAGTATGAGGGGTAGCGGGAACTATGAGCAGTTCTTC; cdr3_aa: CASMRGSGNYEQFF
j_call: TRBJ2-6; clone_size: -; d_call: -; v_call: TRBV19; cdr3_nt: TGTGCCAGTAGTTTAGGGTCTGGGGCCAACGTCCTGACTTTC; cdr3_aa: CASSLGSGANVLTF
j_call: TRBJ2-7; clone_size: -; d_call: -; v_call: TRBV7-9; cdr3_nt: TGTGCCAGCAGCTTAGGGGCGCTGGGGAAGGTTAGTGGAGGCGAGCAGTACTTC; cdr3_aa: CASSLGALGKVSGGEQYF
j_call: TRBJ2-3; clone_size: -; d_call: -; v_call: TRBV2; cdr3_nt: TGTGCCAGCCGGAGGGCCGGTCGTACGCAGTATTTT; cdr3_aa: CASRRAGRTQYF
j_call: TRBJ2-3; clone_size: -; d_call: TRBD2; v_call: TRBV28; cdr3_nt: TGTGCCAGCAGTCTAAGCGGGGGGCCCACAGATACGCAGTATTTT; cdr3_aa: CASSLSGGPTDTQYF
j_call: TRBJ2-1; clone_size: -; d_call: TRBD1; v_call: TRBV19; cdr3_nt: TGTGCCAGTAGTAGGGACAGCTACAATGAGCAGTTCTTC; cdr3_aa: CASSRDSYNEQFF
j_call: TRBJ2-3; clone_size: -; d_call: TRBD2; v_call: TRBV5-1; cdr3_nt: TGCGCCAGCAGCTTGGAGCCGGGACTAGCTTCAGATACGCAGTATTTT; cdr3_aa: CASSLEPGLASDTQYF
j_call: TRBJ2-3; clone_size: -; d_call: TRBD2; v_call: TRBV7-2; cdr3_nt: TGTGCCAGCAGCTTGGGTTTTAGCGGGAGTTCAGCAGATACGCAGTATTTT; cdr3_aa: CASSLGFSGSSADTQYF
j_call: TRBJ2-3; clone_size: -; d_call: TRBD2; v_call: TRBV7-9; cdr3_nt: TGTGCCAGCAGCGTCGCGGGAGAGAGGACAGATACGCAGTATTTT; cdr3_aa: CASSVAGERTDTQYF
j_call: TRBJ2-3; clone_size: -; d_call: -; v_call: TRBV19; cdr3_nt: TGTGCCAGTAGTATATCGATAGTTATGGGGCAGTATTTT; cdr3_aa: CASSISIVMGQYF
j_call: TRBJ2-2; clone_size: once; d_call: -; v_call: TRBV5-1; cdr3_nt: TGCGCCAGCAGCTTCGGGGGGCTGGGCACCGGGGAGCTGTTTTTT; cdr3_aa: CASSFGGLGTGELFF
j_call: TRBJ2-7; clone_size: -; d_call: -; v_call: TRBV18; cdr3_nt: TGTGCCAGCTCACCGGGAGAGTTTGGGACGGCTATGGGAGAGCAGTACTTC; cdr3_aa: CASSPGEFGTAMGEQYF
j_call: TRBJ2-7; clone_size: -; d_call: TRBD1; v_call: TRBV28; cdr3_nt: TGTGCCAGCAGTTTAATTGGGACAGGGTCCCACGAGCAGTACTTC; cdr3_aa: CASSLIGTGSHEQYF
j_call: TRBJ2-7; clone_size: -; d_call: -; v_call: TRBV18; cdr3_nt: TGTGCCAGCTCACCAGGGCAGGTCGAGCAGTACTTC; cdr3_aa: CASSPGQVEQYF
j_call: TRBJ1-3; clone_size: -; d_call: TRBD1; v_call: TRBV11-2; cdr3_nt: TGTGCCAGCAGCTTAGAACCGGGACAGGGGTCCCTCTCTGGAAACACCATATATTTT; cdr3_aa: CASSLEPGQGSLSGNTIYF